One sample yielded the 31 T cell receptor beta chains listed below, sequenced in a study of blood T cell repertoires in COVID-19 (dated by TCRdb to 2019 to 2021). Library creation used the immunoSEQ multiplex PCR assay. TCRdb took over this immuneACCESS table, retaining in-frame rearrangements with V and J assigned. Such tables are incomplete; in checked studies, under half of the missing clones stem from an unresolved V gene, and the remainder is unexplained. Across this sample there are 250,000 to 300,000 clones, with approximately 85% seen only once. The top ten clonotypes cover approximately 5.1% of the sample. The sequencing input was peripheral blood. Receptor source: a man aged 50 or older with active or convalescent COVID-19.

CDR3 sequence: CAISKGGAKGQPQHF. The CDR3 nucleotides read TGTGCCATTTCTAAGGGAGGGGCGAAAGGTCAGCCCCAGCATTTT. The chain recombines TRBV19 with TRBJ1-5; perhaps TRBD1 as D (5 bases). Per germline, CDR1 LNHDA and CDR2 SQIVND (reference sequence). V dropped 10 bases and J dropped 6 bases, with 22 bases sitting between them. This CDR3 has 15 residues.

The chain has TRBV19 and TRBJ2-2; 7 bases map to TRBD2. This CDR3 is built from 14 residues. J gave up 4 bases and V 6 bases, and 5 bases lay outside the gene matches. The V gene's germline CDR1 is LNHDA and CDR2 SQIVND (reference sequence). CDR3 loop: CASRGAGITGELFF. CDR3 coding DNA: TGTGCCAGTAGGGGAGCGGGGATCACCGGGGAGCTGTTTTTT.

The chain joins TRBV5-5 to TRBJ2-7; 8 bases agree with TRBD1. The V segment lost 3 bases and the J segment 4 bases; nucleotides outside the gene matches: 3. Germline V lookup: CDR1 SGHKS, CDR2 YYEKEE (reference sequence). The CDR3 totals 13 residues. The CDR3 sequence: CASSWGDRYEQYF. The CDR3 DNA reads as TGTGCCAGCAGCTGGGGGGACAGGTACGAGCAGTACTTC.

This chain links TRBV6-2 or TRBV6-3 with TRBJ1-6; TRBD1 matches at 7 bases. The ends lost 0 bases at V and 6 bases at J; junction bases unmatched: 5. This CDR3 has 16 amino acids. The germline gives CDR1 MNHEY, CDR2 SVGEGT. The CDR3 sequence is CASSYSGQILNSPLHF. CDR3 coding DNA: TGTGCCAGCAGTTACTCGGGACAGATACTTAATTCACCCCTCCACTTT.

This clone was picked up one time. The chain couples TRBV7-3 to TRBJ2-2; a possible D gene is TRBD2 (6 bases). This CDR3 contains 13 residues. The V end was cut by 5 bases, the J end by 7 bases, with 11 bases between. The germline CDR1 and CDR2 sequences are SGHTA and FQGTGA. CDR3 DNA: TGTGCCAGCAGCCCTCTGGGGGGCGGGGAGCTGTTTTTT. Translating gives CASSPLGGGELFF.

The gene calls are TRBV7-2 and TRBJ1-4; maybe TRBD1 (5 bases). V dropped 6 bases and J dropped 3 bases, with 11 bases sitting between them. CDR3 length: 14 residues. Germline V gene data show CDR1 as SGHTA and CDR2 as FQGNSA. The CDR3 here is CASSPGYANEKLFF. DNA of the CDR3: TGTGCCAGCAGTCCAGGGTATGCTAATGAAAAACTGTTTTTT.

This sequence joins TRBV19 and TRBJ1-1, with D unclear. Germline lookup yields CDR1 LNHDA and CDR2 SQIVND (reference sequence). V shed 0 bases and J shed 2 bases, with 10 bases lying between them. The CDR3 spans 15 residues. CDR3 nucleotide sequence: TGTGCCAGTAGTATAGAGGGCCAGGCCAACACTGAAGCTTTCTTT. Its protein product is CASSIEGQANTEAFF.

V usage is TRBV7-9 and J usage is TRBJ1-3; D is undetermined. The germline gives CDR1 SEHNR, CDR2 FQNEAQ (reference sequence). V was cut by 5 bases and J by 4 bases, with 24 bases left in between. This CDR3 has 18 amino acids. CDR3 sequence: CASSPQRLVSDQGNTIYF. For the CDR3, the DNA is TGTGCCAGCAGCCCCCAGCGGTTAGTTTCAGACCAAGGAAACACCATATATTTT. Using reference TRBV7-9 and TRBJ1-3 for the parts outside the CDR3, the full variable domain is DTGVSQNPRHKITKRGQNVTFRCDPISEHNRLYWYRQTLGQGPEFLTYFQNEAQLEKSRLLSDRFSAERPKGSFSTLEIQRTEQGDSAMYLCASSPQRLVSDQGNTIYFGEGSWLTVV.

The rearrangement joins TRBV28 to TRBJ1-5; maybe TRBD1 (6 bases). The ends were cut back, 6 bases at V and 11 bases at J, with 20 bases in the middle. The V gene's germline CDR1 is MDHEN and CDR2 SYDVKM. The CDR3 is made up of 14 amino acids. The CDR3 sequence: CASSRDTARSAQHF. Here the CDR3 DNA reads TGTGCCAGCAGCCGGGACACCGCTCGGTCGGCCCAGCATTTT. The whole variable domain, filled in from reference TRBV28 and TRBJ1-5, reads DVKVTQSSRYLVKRTGEKVFLECVQDMDHENMFWYRQDPGLGLRLIYFSYDVKMKEKGDIPEGYSVSREKKERFSLILESASTNQTSMYLCASSRDTARSAQHFGDGTRLSIL.

J is TRBJ1-3 and V is TRBV5-5; 10 bases line up with TRBD1. CDR1 is SGHKS and CDR2 is YYEKEE in the germline V gene (reference sequence). The CDR3 is made up of 19 amino acids. The J segment lost 1 base and the V segment lost 4 bases, leaving 14 bases of the junction unmatched. The CDR3 sequence: CASSGTGASQANSGNTIYF. The CDR3 region has the DNA TGTGCCAGCAGCGGGACAGGGGCCTCACAGGCAAATTCTGGAAACACCATATATTTT.

This clone came up once. The genes are TRBV2 and TRBJ2-1; 8 bases fit TRBD2. V was clipped by 3 bases and J by 4 bases; unmatched bases: 11. The CDR3 covers 17 residues. Germline-derived CDR1 and CDR2 are SNHLY and FYNNEI. In nucleotides, the CDR3 is TGTGCCAGCAGTGATTCCCAGTCTAGCGGGCCGTACAATGAGCAGTTCTTC. Its translation: CASSDSQSSGPYNEQFF.

Notes on this clone: At one end, the junction sequence differs from germline, possibly due to a read error. The rearrangement uses TRBV24-1 and TRBJ2-3; a possible D gene is TRBD1 (6 bases). The CDR3 has 8 amino acids. Germline V gives CDR1 KGHDR, CDR2 SFDVKD. The CDR3 DNA follows: TGTGCCACCAACGGGACACCCTTT. Protein sequence: CATNGTPF.

The V gene is TRBV5-1, the J gene TRBJ1-6; 8 bases match TRBD1. The CDR3 contains 15 residues. Unmatched junction bases numbered 6, after V lost 0 bases and J lost 10 bases. Germline V gene sequence: CDR1 SGHRS, CDR2 YFSETQ. The CDR3 loop is CASSLARDRGSPLHF. The CDR3 bases are TGCGCCAGCAGCTTGGCCCGCGACAGGGGCTCACCCCTCCACTTT.

V usage is TRBV27 and J usage is TRBJ2-7; D is uncertain. This CDR3 contains 11 residues. Germline V gene sequence: CDR1 MNHEY, CDR2 SMNVEV (reference sequence). Between the trimmed V and J ends, which lost 4 bases and 4 bases, there was a span of 5 bases. The DNA for the CDR3 is TGTGCCAGCAGTTCCCTATACGAGCAGTACTTC. It specifies CASSSLYEQYF.

The chain uses TRBV27 and TRBJ2-7, with D unclear. The V gene's germline CDR1 is MNHEY and CDR2 SMNVEV (reference sequence). This CDR3 spans 13 amino acids. V lost 6 bases to trimming and J lost 0 bases, with 9 bases between them. CDR3 nucleotides: TGTGCCAGCAGGAAACACAGCTCCTACGAGCAGTACTTC. Translated: CASRKHSSYEQYF.

The sample holds one count of this clone. This rearrangement joins TRBV9 to TRBJ2-1; 8 bases line up with TRBD1. The CDR3 length is 17 residues. V gave up 4 bases and J gave up 1 base; unmatched junction bases: 10. Germline V CDR1 and CDR2: SGDLS, YYNGEE. The CDR3 nucleotides are TGTGCCAGCAGCTCGTCAGGGGGCTTAACTTCCTACAATGAGCAGTTCTTC. This encodes CASSSSGGLTSYNEQFF.

The chain uses TRBV27 and TRBJ2-7, with 7 bases fitting TRBD2. This CDR3 spans 14 amino acids. V shed 3 bases and J 3 bases; nucleotides not matched to a gene: 5. Looked up from germline, CDR1 is MNHEY and CDR2 is SMNVEV (reference sequence). CDR3 sequence (DNA): TGTGCCAGCAGTTTTTCGGCTAGCGGCTACGAGCAGTACTTC. It is translated as CASSFSASGYEQYF.

About this clone: Other DNA sequences within the sample encode an identical CDR3. This chain uses TRBV29-1 with TRBJ1-3, with a weak D call TRBD1 (5 bases). This CDR3 contains 12 residues. Germline-derived CDR1 and CDR2 are SQVTM and ANQGSEA. Trimming shortened V by 4 bases and J by 2 bases, and 6 bases separated the two germline ends. The CDR3 bases are TGCAGCGTTGGGGGGGCTGGAAACACCATATATTTT. Amino acids: CSVGGAGNTIYF.

The chain is built from TRBV9 and TRBJ2-3; 7 nucleotides align to TRBD1. The CDR3 loop spans 14 amino acids. Trimming cost V 2 bases and J 3 bases; bases outside gene matches: 3. The germline gives CDR1 SGDLS, CDR2 YYNGEE. The CDR3: CASSVDRATDTQYF. The CDR3 DNA reads as TGTGCCAGCAGCGTCGACAGGGCGACAGATACGCAGTATTTT. Looking up the rest from reference TRBV9 and TRBJ2-3 gives the full variable domain: DSGVTQTPKHLITATGQRVTLRCSPRSGDLSVYWYQQSLDQGLQFLIQYYNGEERAKGNILERFSAQQFPDLHSELNLSSLELGDSALYFCASSVDRATDTQYFGPGTRLTVL.

The genes are TRBV12-3 or TRBV12-4 and TRBJ1-2, with D hard to call. V lost 6 bases and J 10 bases, leaving 18 bases between the germline ends. The length of the CDR3 is 13 residues. The CDR3 DNA sequence: TGTGCCAGCAGCGAATTTATACGTGCAGTCTACACCTTC. As protein: CASSEFIRAVYTF.

The V call is TRBV18, the J call TRBJ2-2; D unclear. Per germline, CDR1 KGHSH and CDR2 LQKENI. V dropped 1 base and J dropped 0 bases, with 12 bases sitting between them. The CDR3 spans 17 residues. CDR3 bases: TGTGCCAGCTCACCACTTTCCAGGTCTACGAACACCGGGGAGCTGTTTTTT. Translation gives CASSPLSRSTNTGELFF.

V is TRBV2 and J is TRBJ2-7; weak D call: TRBD1 (6 bases). This CDR3 spans 12 amino acids. Trimming stripped 1 base from V and 9 bases from J, with 10 bases between. Germline V lookup: CDR1 SNHLY, CDR2 FYNNEI. The CDR3 loop is CASSEVRGGQYF. The CDR3 nucleotides are TGTGCCAGCAGTGAAGTCAGGGGCGGGCAGTACTTC.

The rearrangement uses TRBV5-6 and TRBJ1-1; D ambiguous. Trimming removed 2 bases at V and 2 bases at J, with 16 bases between. The germline gives CDR1 SGHDT, CDR2 YYEEEE. The CDR3 sequence is 16 residues long. The CDR3 here is CASSLMGSRVNTEAFF. For the CDR3, the DNA is TGTGCCAGCAGCTTAATGGGCAGTAGAGTCAACACTGAAGCTTTCTTT.

J is TRBJ1-1 and V is TRBV4-1; D not certain. CDR1 MGHRA and CDR2 YSYEKL come from the germline V gene. V dropped 0 bases and J dropped 4 bases, with 9 bases sitting between them. The CDR3 is 14 residues long. The CDR3 loop reads CASSQEGVGTEAFF. The CDR3, as DNA: TGCGCCAGCAGCCAAGAGGGAGTCGGCACTGAAGCTTTCTTT.

Points on this clone: Other DNA variants within this sample encode the same CDR3. The chain joins TRBV7-3 to TRBJ2-3, with 9 bases matching TRBD2. V was pared by 5 bases and J by 0 bases, with 3 bases of the junction left unmatched. This CDR3 contains 15 residues. Germline lookup yields CDR1 SGHTA and CDR2 FQGTGA. CDR3 amino acids: CASSLAGTSTDTQYF. In nucleotides, the CDR3 is TGTGCCAGCAGCCTAGCGGGAACTAGCACAGATACGCAGTATTTT. Full variable domain (rest looked up from reference TRBV7-3 and TRBJ2-3): GAGVSQTPSNKVTEKGKYVELRCDPISGHTALYWYRQSLGQGPEFLIYFQGTGAADDSGLPNDRFFAVRPEGSVSTLKIQRTERGDSAVYLCASSLAGTSTDTQYFGPGTRLTVL.

The chain is built from TRBV28 and TRBJ2-7, with D unclear. Trimming left V 3 bases short and J 6 bases short, with 18 bases between. This CDR3 comprises 15 residues. The V gene's germline CDR1 is MDHEN and CDR2 SYDVKM. The CDR3 coding sequence is TGTGCCAGCAGTTTCTCCGGCGGATCTTTAAGCGAGCAGTACTTC. It is translated as CASSFSGGSLSEQYF.

This chain links TRBV23-1 with TRBJ2-1, with no clear D. TRBV23-1 is an ORF; its function is uncertain. The CDR3 contains 16 residues. V lost 2 bases, J lost 3 bases, and 14 bases lay in between. For the CDR3, the DNA is TGCGCCAGCAGTCAACCACCTTCCGGAGACTACAATGAGCAGTTCTTC. Residues: CASSQPPSGDYNEQFF.

The chain recombines TRBV19 with TRBJ1-1; D not resolved. The CDR3 is made up of 15 amino acids. With 5 bases removed from V and 1 base from J, the gap between germline ends came to 14 bases. Germline loops: CDR1 LNHDA, CDR2 SQIVND (reference sequence). The CDR3 region has the DNA TGTGCCAGTAGTTCTCTCCAACCAGGGAACACTGAAGCTTTCTTT. Translating gives CASSSLQPGNTEAFF.

This chain links TRBV9 with TRBJ1-3; a weak D match, TRBD1 (5 bases). CDR3 size: 13 residues. Germline V gene data show CDR1 as SGDLS and CDR2 as YYNGEE. Trimming cost V 3 bases and J 7 bases, with 11 bases left between them. The CDR3 protein is CASSEMGGNTIYF. In nucleotides, the CDR3 is TGTGCCAGCAGCGAAATGGGGGGGAACACCATATATTTT.

V is TRBV6-1 and J is TRBJ2-3, with a possible D match to TRBD2 (6 bases). Germline assignment: CDR1 MNHNS and CDR2 SASEGT. The ends were cut back, 2 bases at V and 11 bases at J, with 23 bases in the middle. This CDR3 has 16 amino acids. In DNA form, the CDR3 reads TGTGCCAGCAGTGAAAGCTTAAGTAGCGGACGTCCTCAGCAGTATTTT. As protein: CASSESLSSGRPQQYF.

The chain employs TRBV18 and TRBJ2-7, with TRBD2 matching 8 bases. The germline V gene encodes CDR1 KGHSH and CDR2 LQKENI. V lost 6 bases to trimming and J lost 5 bases; unmatched junction nucleotides: 12. The CDR3 extends over 15 amino acids. The CDR3 loop is CASSRLAGGLNEQYF. CDR3 bases: TGTGCCAGCTCGAGGCTGGCGGGAGGCTTGAACGAGCAGTACTTC.